A selection of T cell receptor beta chains follows, all from one sample in a study of T cells in Graves' hyperthyroidism and ophthalmopathy. MiXCR, applied by TCRdb to the multiplex PCR reads, yields one record per CDR3 protein. The sample lists 450,000 to 650,000 distinct CDR3 sequences, about 15% seen once, with around 17% in the top ten. The specimen was blood. The receptor source for this set is a woman between 18 and 29 years old with Graves' ophthalmopathy. Each CDR3 is given without its conserved first and last residue. Fields, in order: V gene, J gene, CDR3 protein.

TRBV3-1	TRBJ1-1	ASSLRETEAF
TRBV11-2	TRBJ2-1	ASSHEWDNEQF
TRBV7-3	TRBJ1-1	ASSLTGVGNTEAF
TRBV2	TRBJ1-2	AQGGGEPNYGYT
TRBV19	TRBJ2-1	ASSISGGNEQF
TRBV27	TRBJ2-3	ASRGLSTDTQY
TRBV6-2/TRBV6-3	TRBJ1-5	ASRIGAGTDQPQH
TRBV28	TRBJ2-1	ASSLMLVGQF
TRBV11-1	TRBJ1-3	ASSFGQGNTIY
TRBV13	TRBJ2-1	ASSVTGNEQF
TRBV7-2	TRBJ1-1	ASSLDRGGTSEAF
TRBV29-1	TRBJ2-3	SVGSTSGGTDTQY
TRBV6-1	TRBJ2-2	ASSELGTSGPGELF
TRBV6-2/TRBV6-3	TRBJ2-3	ASSILAGGQDTQY
TRBV3-1	TRBJ2-1	ASSQDLPGWGNNEQF
TRBV28	TRBJ2-6	ASSSSPIRRSGANVLT
TRBV28	TRBJ1-4	ASSQVGTGGKKLF
TRBV9	TRBJ2-6	NPPSQGFSGANVLT
TRBV4-2	TRBJ2-7	ASSQEPMDTSYEQY
TRBV28	TRBJ2-5	ASSLFLGQGVGRETQY